This is a list of T cell receptor beta chains from one sample in a study of shared clonotypes between healthy human individuals. Clones were sequenced by immunoSEQ multiplex PCR, and TCRdb holds only the in-frame ones, with some missing. This sample carries about 990,000 clones, about four fifths of them seen once, and the ten largest clones take 0.55% to 0.7%. Specimen: memory CD4+ T cells from PBMCs. Receptors originate from a man aged 18-30 years in good health. Some clones in this sample may be carry-over from other donors' samples. The CDR3 runs from the conserved cysteine through the conserved F or W.

v_gene: TRBV7-2; j_gene: TRBJ2-5; CDR3aa: CASSSDREATQYF
v_gene: TRBV9; j_gene: TRBJ2-6; CDR3aa: CASSVDGTGWYGANVLTF
v_gene: TRBV5-4; j_gene: TRBJ2-6; CDR3aa: CASSLVTATGANVLTF
v_gene: TRBV27; j_gene: TRBJ2-7; CDR3aa: CASSRSGQLSYEQYF
v_gene: TRBV10-2; j_gene: TRBJ2-5; CDR3aa: CASSPGQGEQETQYF
v_gene: TRBV10-3; j_gene: TRBJ2-7; CDR3aa: CATQTDTYEQYF
v_gene: TRBV5-4; j_gene: TRBJ2-5; CDR3aa: CASRGQFRGREETQYF
v_gene: TRBV12-5; j_gene: TRBJ1-2; CDR3aa: CASGPRITNYGYTF
v_gene: TRBV7-6; j_gene: TRBJ2-2; CDR3aa: CASSRTGNTGELFF
v_gene: TRBV7-9; j_gene: TRBJ1-1; CDR3aa: CASSHRDRGFAEAFF
v_gene: TRBV28; j_gene: TRBJ1-4; CDR3aa: CASSLGEPGERGEKLFF
v_gene: TRBV14; j_gene: TRBJ1-2; CDR3aa: CASSQGGVVYNYGYTF
v_gene: TRBV28; j_gene: TRBJ1-4; CDR3aa: CASSSLTGTHLQGEKLFF
v_gene: TRBV27; j_gene: TRBJ2-5; CDR3aa: CASSLSFGTPYF
v_gene: TRBV5-1; j_gene: TRBJ2-2; CDR3aa: CASSLGQSYTGELFF
v_gene: TRBV25-1; j_gene: TRBJ2-7; CDR3aa: CASSRSGGRYEQYF
v_gene: TRBV11-1; j_gene: TRBJ1-1; CDR3aa: CASTRVPVGTEAFF
v_gene: TRBV5-5; j_gene: TRBJ2-7; CDR3aa: CASSPRQGSSYEQYF
v_gene: TRBV27; j_gene: TRBJ1-2; CDR3aa: CASSFWDSDGYTF
v_gene: TRBV6-5; j_gene: TRBJ2-2; CDR3aa: CASSIGTLTGELFF
v_gene: TRBV7-2; j_gene: TRBJ2-7; CDR3aa: CASSLGPGQGYYEQYF
v_gene: TRBV7-8; j_gene: TRBJ1-4; CDR3aa: CASSLGQGQEKLFF
v_gene: TRBV20-1; j_gene: TRBJ2-5; CDR3aa: CSAPSRLAQYF
v_gene: TRBV5-5; j_gene: TRBJ2-1; CDR3aa: CASSLTGPSGSYSYNEQFF
v_gene: TRBV5-1; j_gene: TRBJ2-7; CDR3aa: CASSFGLAGADEQYF
v_gene: TRBV7-3; j_gene: TRBJ1-1; CDR3aa: CASSFTGWGTEAFF
v_gene: TRBV5-4; j_gene: TRBJ1-1; CDR3aa: CASRPPGTGLMNTEAFF
v_gene: TRBV9; j_gene: TRBJ1-2; CDR3aa: CASSPPGDYGYTF
v_gene: TRBV4-1; j_gene: TRBJ2-7; CDR3aa: CASSQSGTSAYEQYF
v_gene: TRBV30; j_gene: TRBJ1-5; CDR3aa: CAWSGGNLGQPQHF
v_gene: TRBV6-1; j_gene: TRBJ2-7; CDR3aa: CASSGEFTIPYEQYF
v_gene: TRBV30; j_gene: TRBJ2-3; CDR3aa: CACLWRGRGTDTQYF